What follows is one TCR beta chain and its context. The antigen is unknown. V lost 5 bases, J lost 1 base, and 10 bases stayed unmatched. The CDR3 totals 17 residues. Germline CDR1 is SEHNR and CDR2 is FQNEAQ (reference sequence). Relying on iRepertoire HTBI primers and Arm-PCR of CDR3 regions, the team built TCR beta libraries. Each CDR3 protein is one row after TCRdb ran MiXCR on the multiplex PCR reads. The sample includes approximately 490,000 distinct CDR3 sequences, about 17% of them seen just once. This entry belongs to a study of regulatory T cells in long-lasting Graves disease. Regarding the study as a whole: Persistent disease preferred TRBV28, TRBJ1-2 and TRBJ2-5; new disease, TRBV20-1 and TRBJ2-1.

Specified time point: newly diagnosed GD, antithyroid drugs for less than 3 months. Following extraction of RNA from PBMCs, that RNA was used to make the TCR library. Clinicians diagnosed Graves' disease using American Thyroid Association guidelines. An endocrinology department located in Xi'an, China, was where the patients came from. The same specimen was also included in a second study, on T cells in Graves' hyperthyroidism and ophthalmopathy. That work contributes: Ophthalmopathy and stable hyperthyroidism were separated by a 13 V-J model.

The sequence came from a man aged 40-55 years with Graves disease. The chain joins TRBV7-9 to TRBJ2-2; the match to TRBD2 covers 7 bases. This material consisted of peripheral blood mononuclear cells (PBMCs), taken at new diagnosis, from a patient treated with antithyroid drugs. The DNA for the CDR3 is TGTGCCAGCAGCCCGTCTCGTGCTAGCGGGAACACCGGGGAGCTGTTTTTT. Residues: CASSPSRASGNTGELFF.